The 18 T cell receptor beta chains listed next were all sequenced from one sample in a study of blood T cell repertoires in COVID-19. Measured with immunoSEQ multiplex PCR; TCRdb has only the in-frame clones, and not every one. The table records roughly 100,000 clones, 80% to 90% of them present only once. Sequenced input: peripheral blood. The source is a woman aged 60-75 years with acute or convalescent COVID-19.

The chain links TRBV3-1 (or the pseudogene TRBV3-2) to TRBJ2-7; 8 bases fit TRBD2. Germline assignment: CDR1 LGHDT and CDR2 YNNKEL (reference sequence). V gave up 1 base and J gave up 2 bases; unmatched junction bases: 13. CDR3 size: 18 residues. CDR3 DNA: TGTGCCAGCAGCCAAGTCTTTCCCCGACTAGCGCATCCCTACGAGCAGTACTTC. The encoded protein is CASSQVFPRLAHPYEQYF.

The chain links TRBV5-1 to TRBJ1-5, with a weak D call TRBD1 (5 bases). The CDR3 is 15 residues long. In germline, CDR1 is SGHRS, CDR2 YFSETQ. V lost 4 bases to trimming and J lost 1 base, with 12 bases between them. In DNA, the CDR3 is TGCGCCAGCAGCCTTAGGGGCGGAAGCAATCAGCCCCAGCATTTT. Its protein product is CASSLRGGSNQPQHF. The variable domain in full, with the rest retrieved from reference TRBV5-1 and TRBJ1-5, is KAGVTQTPRYLIKTRGQQVTLSCSPISGHRSVSWYQQTPGQGLQFLFEYFSETQRNKGNFPGRFSGRQFSNSRSEMNVSTLELGDSALYLCASSLRGGSNQPQHFGDGTRLSIL.

This chain links TRBV10-2 with TRBJ2-1; the D gene is possibly TRBD2 (6 bases). V lost 6 bases and J 0 bases, leaving 18 bases between the germline ends. This CDR3 region has 17 residues. Germline CDR1 reads WSHSY; CDR2 reads SAAADI. CDR3 sequence reads: CASRGESGVLSYNEQFF. The CDR3, as DNA: TGCGCCAGCAGGGGGGAGTCGGGGGTCCTCTCCTACAATGAGCAGTTCTTC.

The chain has TRBV28 and TRBJ2-5; 11 positions agree with TRBD1. CDR3 length: 15 amino acids. Germline values: CDR1 MDHEN, CDR2 SYDVKM. V lost 7 bases and J lost 4; bases outside the gene matches: 8. The CDR3 coding sequence is TGTGCCAGCACCACGGACAGGGGGCGCCTAGAGACCCAGTACTTC. Translated: CASTTDRGRLETQYF.

This clone was detected a few times. This rearrangement joins TRBV6-2 or TRBV6-3 to TRBJ1-2, with 9 bases matching TRBD1. Germline lookup yields CDR1 MNHEY and CDR2 SVGEGT. CDR3 length: 17 residues. The V and J ends lost 5 bases and 1 base, in that order; junction bases with no gene match: 11. Here the CDR3 reads CASSQDDRGDFNYGYTF. CDR3 in DNA: TGTGCCAGCAGTCAGGATGACAGGGGGGATTTTAACTATGGCTACACCTTC.

V usage is TRBV19 and J usage is TRBJ1-5, with D maybe TRBD1 (5 bases). This CDR3 has 14 amino acids. V was cut by 2 bases and J by 7 bases, with 12 bases left in between. CDR1 and CDR2 from the germline V gene are LNHDA and SQIVND (reference sequence). CDR3 sequence: CASSIIQGGQPQHF. The CDR3 DNA reads TGTGCCAGTAGTATAATTCAGGGTGGACAGCCCCAGCATTTT.

This sequence joins TRBV5-5 and TRBJ2-7; 8 bases fit TRBD1. This CDR3 region has 17 residues. V lost 4 bases, J lost 0 bases, and 12 bases stayed unmatched. Per the germline V gene, CDR1 is SGHKS and CDR2 is YYEKEE (reference sequence). CDR3 protein: CASSRNLDRVLSYEQYV. In nucleotides, the CDR3 is TGTGCCAGCAGCAGGAACCTGGACAGGGTCCTCTCCTACGAGCAGTACGTC.

This clone was picked up a small number of times. The chain has TRBV10-3 and TRBJ2-5; TRBD2 agrees at 13 bases. Trimming at V came to 8 bases and at J to 4 bases, leaving 7 bases not matched to a gene. This CDR3 comprises 15 residues. Germline V gene lookup returns CDR1 ENHRY and CDR2 SYGVKD. CDR3 nucleotide sequence: TGTGCCATCGCCCAGTGGACTAGCGGGAGAGAGACCCAGTACTTC. Residues: CAIAQWTSGRETQYF.

The CDR3 DNA sequence: TGTGCCAGCAGTGAATCTTCGAACACCGGGGAGCTGTTTTTT. Translated: CASSESSNTGELFF. This chain connects TRBV6-4 to TRBJ2-2, with unresolved D. The CDR3 runs to 14 residues. Trimming removed 3 bases from V and 0 bases from J, with 5 bases in between. CDR1 is MRHNA, CDR2 SNTAGT, per germline.

The J gene is TRBJ1-2, the V gene TRBV6-4, with a possible D match to TRBD1 (5 bases). The CDR3 is made up of 15 amino acids. V was shortened by 4 bases and J by 8 bases, with 20 bases between the two germline ends. Germline values: CDR1 MRHNA, CDR2 SNTAGT. The chain's CDR3 is CASSADTGSSKGYTF. The CDR3 DNA sequence: TGTGCCAGCAGTGCAGACACAGGATCTTCGAAGGGCTACACCTTC.

This rearrangement joins TRBV5-8 to TRBJ1-3; 8 bases agree with TRBD1. This CDR3 comprises 15 residues. The germline V gene encodes CDR1 SGHTS and CDR2 YDEGEE. J was trimmed by 2 bases and V by 6 bases; bases with no gene match: 7. DNA of the CDR3: TGTGCCAGCATACGGACAGGGAGGGCTGGAAACACCATATATTTT. It yields the protein CASIRTGRAGNTIYF.

CDR3 bases: TGTGCCAGCAGCGTAGGTTCGCTAGCGGGTTCCCTCCAAGAGACCCAGTACTTC. This sequence encodes CASSVGSLAGSLQETQYF. The gene calls are TRBV9 and TRBJ2-5; TRBD2 aligns across 8 bases. Germline CDR1 SGDLS, CDR2 YYNGEE. The CDR3 runs to 18 residues. V trimming: 0 bases; J trimming: 1 base; junction bases outside the gene matches: 11.

The DNA of the CDR3 is TGCGCCAGCAGCTTACAGGCGGGGGGGGCCAACGTCCTGACTTTC. Its translation: CASSLQAGGANVLTF. The gene calls are TRBV5-1 and TRBJ2-6; D possibly corresponds to TRBD2 (6 bases). Germline loops: CDR1 SGHRS, CDR2 YFSETQ. Trimming stripped 2 bases from V and 4 bases from J, with 10 bases between. This CDR3 is built from 15 residues.

The chain combines TRBV9 with TRBJ1-2; 7 bases fit TRBD1. The CDR3 is made up of 13 amino acids. From germline, CDR1 is SGDLS and CDR2 YYNGEE. Trimming took 4 bases from V and 5 from J; bases not matched to a gene: 5. The CDR3 DNA reads as TGTGCCAGCAGCAAAACAGGGGAATATGGCTACACCTTC. It translates to CASSKTGEYGYTF.

V gene TRBV3-1 (or the pseudogene TRBV3-2) combines with J gene TRBJ2-1; the match to TRBD1 covers 10 bases. Germline V gene sequence: CDR1 LGHDT, CDR2 YNNKEL (reference sequence). Trimming removed 1 base from V and 3 bases from J; junction bases left unmatched: 3. The CDR3 contains 16 residues. In DNA form, the CDR3 reads TGTGCCAGCAGCCAAGGTGGGACAGGGGTCTACAATGAGCAGTTCTTC. Residues: CASSQGGTGVYNEQFF.

The chain joins TRBV28 to TRBJ1-1; 9 bases fit TRBD1. The CDR3 is made up of 14 amino acids. Germline-derived CDR1 and CDR2 are MDHEN and SYDVKM. With V trimmed by 6 bases and J by 2 bases, 4 bases remained unmatched. The CDR3 bases are TGTGCCAGCAGCTGGGACAGGGCCAACACTGAAGCTTTCTTT. It translates to CASSWDRANTEAFF.

The J gene is TRBJ1-5, the V gene TRBV7-3; no reliable D call. Looked up from germline, CDR1 is SGHTA and CDR2 is FQGTGA. The CDR3 is 13 residues long. Between the trimmed V and J ends, which lost 2 bases and 5 bases, there was a span of 7 bases. Here the CDR3 DNA reads TGTGCCAGCAGCTTAGCCCCGGATCAGCCCCAGCATTTT. The encoded protein is CASSLAPDQPQHF.

V gene TRBV2 combines with J gene TRBJ1-3, with 9 bases aligning to TRBD1. Germline V lookup: CDR1 SNHLY, CDR2 FYNNEI. Germline trimming cut 6 bases from V and 2 bases from J; bases unmatched to any gene: 2. This CDR3 region has 14 residues. CDR3 sequence (DNA): TGTGCCAGCAGAGACAGGGGGACTGGAAACACCATATATTTT. Translating it yields CASRDRGTGNTIYF.